This T cell receptor (beta chain) derives from a study of early T cells in non-severe SARS-CoV-2 infection. TCRdb passed the 5' RACE reads through MiXCR, listing each CDR3 protein once. Counted here are some 61,000 distinct CDR3 sequences, 7% to 10% occurring once; the ten biggest clones make up about 20%. The V gene end was trimmed by 3 bases and the J gene end by 4 bases; junction bases not matched to a gene: 3. Germline V lookup: CDR1 MNHEY, CDR2 SMNVEV (reference sequence). This CDR3 is 15 amino acids long. The receptor's source is an adult who was a healthcare worker with PCR-confirmed SARS-CoV-2 infection or an uninfected control (not recorded which). Sequencing was carried out using whole blood. V and J are TRBV27 and TRBJ1-4; 9 bases are a match to TRBD1. Here the CDR3 reads CASSFRDRVNEKLFF. Here the CDR3 DNA reads TGTGCCAGCAGTTTCCGGGACAGGGTTAATGAAAAACTGTTTTTT.